Here is one T cell receptor (beta chain) with its context. The record originates from a study of blood T cell repertoires in COVID-19. Profiling relied on immunoSEQ multiplex PCR, and the TCRdb table lists in-frame clones only, not all of them. Among just over 95,000 clones listed, approximately 82% were seen once. Material for sequencing was peripheral blood. The clonotype originates from a man aged 55 to 70 with acute or convalescent COVID-19.

CDR3 sequence: CASSPGQGKTGTDTQYF. The CDR3 region has the DNA TGTGCCAGCAGTCCGGGACAGGGTAAAACTGGCACAGATACGCAGTATTTT. V usage is TRBV6-6 and J usage is TRBJ2-3; 9 bases align to TRBD1. Trimming took 5 bases from V and 1 from J; bases not matched to a gene: 10. The V gene's germline CDR1 is MNHNY and CDR2 SVGAGI (reference sequence). The CDR3 totals 17 residues.